Reported below is one TCR beta chain. The antigen is not known. The data were obtained in a study of shared clonotypes between healthy human individuals. Whole-study findings and limits: The sole specimen, blood, was sampled, and tissue repertoires likely differ.

Assay: immunoSEQ multiplex PCR; the TCRdb copy retains only in-frame clones and omits some. The sample carries fewer than 2.5 million clones, 93% recorded once. This CDR3 has 13 residues. The germline V gene encodes CDR1 MDHEN and CDR2 SYDVKM. Between the trimmed V and J ends, which lost 4 bases and 1 base, there was a span of 7 bases. The TCR originated in a man aged 18 to 30 in good health. Some clones in this sample may be carry-over from other donors' samples. The sequencing sample was made of naive CD4+ T cells from PBMCs. Subset in this sample: CD45RA+ positively selected. This rearrangement joins TRBV28 to TRBJ1-2, with D unclear. The CDR3 loop is CASSSGFNYGYTF. In nucleotides, the CDR3 is TGTGCCAGCAGTTCGGGATTTAACTATGGCTACACCTTC.